The 16 T cell receptor beta chains in this list originate from one sample, sequenced in a study of shared clonotypes between healthy human individuals. Repertoires were generated with immunoSEQ multiplex PCR, while TCRdb's copy carries only in-frame clones and drops some. The sample consists of fewer than 2.5 million clones, 80% to 95% of them appearing once. Sequencing input: naive CD4+ T cells from PBMCs. Subset noted: CD45RA+ positively selected. The receptor set was obtained from a man aged 18 to 35 in good health. Some clones in this sample may be carry-over from other donors' samples.

This clone was seen a handful of times. The chain has TRBV7-9 and TRBJ1-1; possible D gene TRBD1, 5 bases. Germline V gives CDR1 SEHNR, CDR2 FQNEAQ (reference sequence). The CDR3 is 13 amino acids. The V end lost 10 bases, the J end lost 3 bases, and 15 bases lay between the germline ends. CDR3 region: CATTDLGDTEAFF. Written as DNA, the CDR3 is TGTGCCACCACCGACCTGGGGGACACTGAAGCTTTCTTT.

The chain employs TRBV27 and TRBJ1-5; D is unresolved. CDR3 length equals 12 residues. V was trimmed by 2 bases and J by 9 bases, leaving 8 bases between them. Germline lookup yields CDR1 MNHEY and CDR2 SMNVEV (reference sequence). CDR3 coding DNA: TGTGCCAGCAGTTTACGGAAAGGGCCCCAGCATTTT. The encoded protein is CASSLRKGPQHF.

The chain links TRBV2 to TRBJ1-2; 8 nucleotides align to TRBD1. The CDR3 is 13 residues long. Germline V lookup: CDR1 SNHLY, CDR2 FYNNEI. V shed 6 bases, J shed 7 bases, and the junction held 7 bases outside the gene matches. For the CDR3, the DNA is TGTGCCAGCAGATCAGGGGGCGCAGGTGGCTACACCTTC. Protein: CASRSGGAGGYTF.

The rearrangement joins TRBV9 to TRBJ1-2, with D uncertain. Germline values: CDR1 SGDLS, CDR2 YYNGEE. There are 15 residues in the CDR3. V was trimmed by 0 bases and J by 13 bases, leaving 22 bases between them. CDR3 sequence: CASSVESGVVVPVTF. CDR3 DNA: TGTGCCAGCAGCGTAGAGTCTGGGGTCGTTGTTCCGGTCACCTTC.

In the case of this clone: The same CDR3 arises from other DNA sequences in this sample as well. V is TRBV29-1 and J is TRBJ2-5; no clear D. Germline CDR1 SQVTM, CDR2 ANQGSEA. CDR3 length: 11 residues. With 1 base removed from V and 5 bases from J, the gap between germline ends came to 5 bases. The CDR3 DNA sequence: TGCAGCGTTGAAGGTCAGGAGACCCAGTACTTC. This codes for CSVEGQETQYF.

As to this clone: Other DNA variants within this sample encode the same CDR3. The chain recombines TRBV20-1 with TRBJ1-1; unclear D gene. This CDR3 spans 11 amino acids. Germline CDR1 DFQATT, CDR2 SNEGSKA (reference sequence). V lost 3 bases, J lost 5 bases, and 7 bases lay in between. The CDR3 spells CSASPRTEAFF. The CDR3 DNA reads as TGCAGTGCTAGTCCCCGGACTGAAGCTTTCTTT.

The gene calls are TRBV10-3 and TRBJ1-4; the match to TRBD1 covers 7 bases. The CDR3 sequence is 13 residues long. V was pared by 4 bases and J by 13 bases, with 9 bases of the junction left unmatched. CDR1 is ENHRY, CDR2 SYGVKD, per germline. The CDR3 sequence is CAISAQQGRGLFF. The CDR3 DNA reads TGTGCCATCAGTGCTCAACAGGGGAGAGGACTGTTTTTT.

The table lists this clone with a count of one. The chain recombines TRBV20-1 with TRBJ1-4, with D unresolved. V was cut by 5 bases and J by 12 bases, with 13 bases left in between. There are 11 residues in the CDR3. The germline gives CDR1 DFQATT, CDR2 SNEGSKA (reference sequence). CDR3 sequence reads: CSAPRRGQLFF. CDR3 bases: TGCAGTGCTCCGCGACGGGGTCAACTGTTTTTT.

For this clone: Distinct nucleotide sequences in the sample also encode this CDR3. The chain couples TRBV27 to TRBJ2-2, with no clear D. CDR3 size: 13 residues. In germline, CDR1 is MNHEY, CDR2 SMNVEV (reference sequence). V was clipped by 3 bases and J by 1 base, with 3 bases between them. CDR3 nucleotide sequence: TGTGCCAGCAGTTTCAGGAACACCGGGGAGCTGTTTTTT. Protein: CASSFRNTGELFF.

This chain connects TRBV15 to TRBJ2-1; 8 nucleotides match TRBD1. The CDR3 is 14 amino acids. V lost 5 bases and J lost 5; bases outside the gene matches: 5. Germline values: CDR1 LNHNV, CDR2 YYDKDF (reference sequence). Here the CDR3 DNA reads TGTGCCACCAGCCCCGGGACAGGCCACAATGAGCAGTTCTTC. Protein sequence: CATSPGTGHNEQFF.

This chain joins TRBV18 and TRBJ1-1, with unresolved D. CDR1 is KGHSH and CDR2 is LQKENI in the germline V gene. There are 13 residues in the CDR3. V was trimmed by 3 bases and J by 3 bases, leaving 8 bases between them. CDR3 residues: CASSPARYTEAFF. CDR3 sequence (DNA): TGTGCCAGCTCACCTGCCCGTTACACTGAAGCTTTCTTT.

This chain links TRBV6-5 with TRBJ2-7; D not certain. Trimming pared 8 bases from V and 0 bases from J, leaving 14 bases between. Germline values: CDR1 MNHEY, CDR2 SVGAGI. CDR3 length: 14 amino acids. The CDR3: CASRRVAASYEQYF. Here the CDR3 DNA reads TGTGCCAGCCGTCGGGTGGCGGCCTCCTACGAGCAGTACTTC.

V gene TRBV5-4 combines with J gene TRBJ2-5, with D hard to call. Trimming cost V 4 bases and J 5 bases, with 12 bases left between them. The CDR3 runs 13 residues. Germline V gene data show CDR1 as SGHNT and CDR2 as YYREEE (reference sequence). In nucleotides, the CDR3 is TGTGCCAGCAGCCCCAACCTGGGGGAGACCCAGTACTTC. It specifies CASSPNLGETQYF.

J is TRBJ1-5 and V is TRBV7-8; 8 bases align to TRBD1. The V gene end was trimmed by 6 bases and the J gene end by 1 base; junction bases not matched to a gene: 5. CDR1 is SGHVS and CDR2 is FQNEAQ in the germline V gene. CDR3 size: 15 residues. The CDR3 coding sequence is TGTGCCAGCAGGGACAGGGAAGGGAGCAATCAGCCCCAGCATTTT. It specifies CASRDREGSNQPQHF.

The gene calls are TRBV11-2 and TRBJ2-5; D not certain. Germline assignment: CDR1 SGHAT and CDR2 FQNNGV. The V end lost 5 bases, the J end lost 1 base, and 8 bases lay between the germline ends. CDR3 length equals 13 residues. CDR3 nucleotides: TGTGCCAGCAGCCCGAGTGTCCAAGAGACCCAGTACTTC. Protein sequence: CASSPSVQETQYF.

J is TRBJ2-7 and V is TRBV4-3; TRBD2 matches 9 bases. The CDR3 totals 14 residues. CDR1 and CDR2 from the germline V gene are LGHNA and YSLEER. The ends lost 1 base at V and 3 bases at J; junction bases unmatched: 1. CDR3 DNA: TGCGCCAGCAGCCAAGGACTAGCGGTCTACGAGCAGTACTTC. Translating gives CASSQGLAVYEQYF.